The 18 T cell receptor beta chains below come from one sample, sequenced in a study of patients and donors after allogeneic stem cell transplantation. Each CDR3 protein is one row after TCRdb ran MiXCR on the RT-PCR reads. The table shows roughly 880,000 distinct CDR3 sequences, with around 17% occurring only once. The sample consisted of blood, either unsorted or a sorted T cell fraction (not recorded which). The receptors here all came from a human donor who was either an allogeneic HSCT recipient or a stem cell or donor lymphocyte infusion donor (not recorded which). It is not recorded whose cells these are; they may come from a transplant donor.

The sample holds a few counts of this clonotype. The gene calls are TRBV11-2 and TRBJ2-1; perhaps TRBD1 as D (5 bases). Germline values: CDR1 SGHAT, CDR2 FQNNGV. V lost 5 bases and J lost 0, with 20 bases in between. The CDR3 is 18 residues long. The CDR3 protein is CASSPLKGNLSSYNEQFF. In nucleotides, the CDR3 is TGTGCCAGCAGCCCGCTAAAGGGGAACCTGAGCTCCTACAATGAGCAGTTCTTC.

This clonotype was observed a few times. The V gene is TRBV29-1, the J gene TRBJ1-2, with a tentative D call TRBD1 (6 bases). Germline V lookup: CDR1 SQVTM, CDR2 ANQGSEA. The CDR3 has 15 amino acids. V was cut by 4 bases and J by 0 bases, with 15 bases left in between. CDR3 protein: CSVVPGTYSNYGYTF. As DNA, the CDR3 is TGCAGCGTTGTCCCCGGGACATACTCTAACTATGGCTACACCTTC.

This chain joins TRBV11-2 and TRBJ2-2; 16 bases align to TRBD2. The V and J ends lost 4 bases and 1 base, in that order; junction bases with no gene match: 3. Germline values: CDR1 SGHAT, CDR2 FQNNGV. CDR3 length: 18 amino acids. The CDR3 region is CASSWGLAGGRNTGELFF. CDR3 DNA: TGTGCCAGCAGCTGGGGACTAGCGGGAGGGCGGAACACCGGGGAGCTGTTTTTT.

The CDR3 DNA reads TGTGCCTGGGAAACGGGCTCTGGGGCCAACGTCCTGACTTTC. This encodes CAWETGSGANVLTF. This rearrangement joins TRBV30 to TRBJ2-6, with D hard to call. Germline CDR1 and CDR2: GTSNPN and SVGIG (reference sequence). This CDR3 region has 14 residues. Trimming stripped 5 bases from V and 0 bases from J, with 8 bases between.

This clonotype was seen a few times. The chain links TRBV5-4 to TRBJ2-5, with D perhaps TRBD2 (6 bases). V shed 6 bases and J shed 2 bases, with 17 bases lying between them. This CDR3 has 15 residues. Germline CDR1 is SGHNT and CDR2 is YYREEE (reference sequence). The CDR3 region is CASTSRTGLQETQYF. CDR3 bases: TGTGCCAGCACCTCCCGGACCGGACTACAAGAGACCCAGTACTTC. The full variable domain, its missing parts supplied by reference TRBV5-4 and TRBJ2-5, is ETGVTQSPTHLIKTRGQQVTLRCSSQSGHNTVSWYQQALGQGPQFIFQYYREEENGRGNFPPRFSGLQFPNYSSELNVNALELDDSALYLCASTSRTGLQETQYFGPGTRLLVL.

This rearrangement joins TRBV12-3 or TRBV12-4 to TRBJ2-6, with 11 bases aligning to TRBD1. The CDR3 contains 17 residues. With 4 bases clipped from V and 2 bases from J, the junction kept 4 bases outside the gene matches. CDR3 DNA: TGTGCCAGCAGTTACGGACAGGGGGCTGCTGGGGCCAACGTCCTGACTTTC. Protein sequence: CASSYGQGAAGANVLTF.

This clonotype was detected ten times or more. The V call is TRBV12-3 or TRBV12-4, the J call TRBJ1-2; unclear D gene. V was shortened by 4 bases and J by 8 bases, with 14 bases between the two germline ends. The CDR3 extends over 13 amino acids. Here the CDR3 reads CASSYRPKRGYTF. For the CDR3, the DNA is TGTGCCAGCAGTTATCGGCCAAAGAGGGGCTACACCTTC.

This clonotype was observed at least ten times. The J gene is TRBJ2-1, the V gene TRBV24-1, with D unresolved. Germline lookup yields CDR1 KGHDR and CDR2 SFDVKD. This CDR3 region has 14 residues. Trimming cost V 3 bases and J 6 bases, with 11 bases left between them. The CDR3 loop is CATSDTFPSNEQFF. The CDR3 nucleotides read TGTGCCACCAGTGATACATTCCCCTCCAATGAGCAGTTCTTC.

This clonotype was picked up a small number of times. V and J are TRBV19 and TRBJ2-7; D not resolved. V was trimmed by 4 bases and J by 2 bases, leaving 15 bases between them. CDR3 length: 15 residues. Germline CDR1 reads LNHDA; CDR2 reads SQIVND (reference sequence). The CDR3 DNA follows: TGTGCCAGTAGTACCGGAACCATGTCGGCCTACGAGCAGTACTTC. Translating gives CASSTGTMSAYEQYF.

This clonotype was detected a few times. The gene calls are TRBV5-1 and TRBJ2-2; D tentatively reads TRBD1 or TRBD2 (5 bases each). V lost 3 bases to trimming and J lost 7 bases, with 16 bases between them. The germline V gene encodes CDR1 SGHRS and CDR2 YFSETQ. The CDR3 covers 15 residues. CDR3 region: CASSSTGPPGGELFF. As DNA, the CDR3 is TGCGCCAGCAGCTCCACGGGACCCCCGGGCGGGGAGCTGTTTTTT.

This clonotype was found a few times. This chain uses TRBV25-1 with TRBJ2-2; D is ambiguous. The CDR3 extends over 14 amino acids. The germline V gene encodes CDR1 MGHDK and CDR2 SYGVNS. V was pared by 4 bases and J by 3 bases, with 9 bases between. For the CDR3, the DNA is TGTGCCAGCAGTGCAGACGATTACACCGGGGAGCTGTTTTTT. It encodes CASSADDYTGELFF.

In its sample, this clonotype was seen a few times. This chain links TRBV30 with TRBJ2-7, with no clear D. Trimming took off 0 bases at V and 2 bases at J, with 8 bases between the two ends. The length of the CDR3 is 13 residues. The V gene's germline CDR1 is GTSNPN and CDR2 SVGIG (reference sequence). Here the CDR3 reads CAWSVGMAYEQYF. The CDR3, as DNA: TGTGCCTGGAGTGTAGGGATGGCCTACGAGCAGTACTTC.

The chain links TRBV20-1 to TRBJ2-4; no reliable D call. CDR3 length: 15 amino acids. Trimming left V 3 bases short and J 3 bases short, with 15 bases between. Germline assignment: CDR1 DFQATT and CDR2 SNEGSKA (reference sequence). The CDR3 protein is CSASNYKAHKNIQYF. The CDR3 coding sequence is TGCAGTGCTAGTAACTACAAGGCCCACAAAAACATTCAGTACTTC.

The chain couples TRBV20-1 to TRBJ2-7, with D possibly being TRBD1 or TRBD2 (5 bases each). The CDR3 consists of 14 residues. CDR1 is DFQATT, CDR2 SNEGSKA, per germline (reference sequence). V was trimmed by 0 bases and J by 6 bases, leaving 15 bases between them. The CDR3 DNA reads as TGCAGTGCTAGAGATGAGGGGCCCTACGCCGAGCAGTACTTC. Amino acid sequence: CSARDEGPYAEQYF.

The chain is built from TRBV20-1 and TRBJ2-3; the D gene is possibly TRBD1 (5 bases). CDR3 size: 15 residues. Germline lookup yields CDR1 DFQATT and CDR2 SNEGSKA (reference sequence). V gave up 0 bases and J gave up 2 bases, with 12 bases separating them. DNA of the CDR3: TGCAGTGCTAGAGATAGACAGACCCTCACAGATACGCAGTATTTT. Translated: CSARDRQTLTDTQYF.

In its sample, this clonotype was seen many times. The chain uses TRBV12-3 or TRBV12-4 and TRBJ1-1; tentatively, D is TRBD1 (6 bases). The CDR3 is 13 amino acids. V shed 0 bases and J shed 10 bases, with 12 bases lying between them. CDR3 sequence reads: CASSLAAQGLAFF. The CDR3 nucleotides read TGTGCCAGCAGTTTAGCAGCGCAGGGGTTAGCTTTCTTT.

Details on this clonotype: At one end, the junction sequence differs from germline, possibly due to a read error. This rearrangement joins TRBV12-3 or TRBV12-4 to TRBJ1-2, with 8 bases that match TRBD1. The CDR3 loop spans 12 amino acids. The CDR3 sequence: CASSLAPTGVNF. The DNA for the CDR3 is TGTGCCAGCAGTTTAGCGCCGACAGGGGTAAACTTC.

This clonotype was seen many times. This chain connects TRBV6-4 to TRBJ2-1; 13 bases line up with TRBD2. J lost 8 bases, V lost 0 bases, and 4 bases had no gene match. Germline CDR1 is MRHNA and CDR2 is SNTAGT. The CDR3 runs to 16 residues. The CDR3 sequence is CASSDSTSGGLDEQFF. CDR3 DNA: TGTGCCAGCAGTGACTCGACTAGCGGGGGGTTAGATGAGCAGTTCTTC.